This T cell receptor beta chain was sequenced in a study of technical replicates of blood from a handful of donors. The CDR3 runs 13 residues. Unmatched junction bases numbered 4, after V lost 5 bases and J lost 3 bases. Germline V CDR1 and CDR2: GTSNPN, SVGIG (reference sequence). Assay used: immunoSEQ multiplex PCR; TCRdb lists only in-frame clones, some missing. The sample includes approximately 93,000 clones, 94% seen only once; the top ten take 0.26%. The TCR comes from a human donor in good health. The sequencing input was T cells isolated from PBMCs. The gene calls are TRBV30 and TRBJ1-5; TRBD1 matches at 7 bases. Written as DNA, the CDR3 is TGTGCCTGGGCGACAGGGTTCAATCAGCCCCAGCATTTT. As protein: CAWATGFNQPQHF.